This T cell receptor (beta chain) was sequenced during a study of tumor and adjacent non-tumor tissue in lung cancer. Study in general: Aged about 30 to 76 years, patients included under 13 men and about five women with stage I to III disease. Some 4.2 million productive TCRbeta reads were obtained per sample on average. Notes on the study in general: Compared with tumor, normal lung showed significantly lower TCR diversity. In normal lung, the top 100 clones were significantly more dominant than in tumor.

This sample's RNA came from whole unsorted tissue. This CDR3 has 14 residues. V lost 7 bases to trimming and J lost 0 bases, with 14 bases between them. Germline V CDR1 and CDR2: DFQATT, SNEGSKA (reference sequence). Three rounds of nested PCR, following a modified ARM-PCR protocol, produced the TCRbeta library. Each CDR3 protein is one row after TCRdb ran MiXCR on the multiplex PCR reads. Of some 100,000 distinct CDR3 sequences listed, more than 70% are singletons. As for this clonotype: Its antigen is not known. This could be a read error, since a much larger clone is one nucleotide away.

Sequencing was carried out using lung tumor tissue. The rearrangement joins TRBV20-1 to TRBJ2-3; D not resolved. This TCR was recovered from a woman in her sixties with non-small cell lung cancer. The CDR3 DNA sequence: TGCAGTGTCACGGTCCTCTCGAGCACAGATACGCAGTATTTT. Protein sequence: CSVTVLSSTDTQYF.